This is a list of T cell receptor beta chains from one sample in a study of post-analysis software for immune sequencing data. Using its own MiXCR run on the PCR reads, TCRdb lists one record per CDR3 protein. Of 820,000 or so distinct CDR3 sequences detected, 53% appear once; the ten largest clones hold about 4.5%. Sequencing input: blood. These receptors came from a girl aged 5 to 17 with multiple sclerosis. Each CDR3 is given with its conserved first and last residue. The D gene is left open where the match is weak. Some rows mark clone size as missing; the rest say once, few, many or name a class of expanded clone.

D: .; V: TRBV4-2; J: TRBJ1-1; size: .; CDR3: CASSQELVGAEAFF; DNA: TGTGCCAGCAGCCAAGAATTGGTCGGGGCTGAAGCTTTCTTT
D: .; V: TRBV2; J: TRBJ2-7; size: .; CDR3: CASSAWQNYEQYF; DNA: TGTGCCAGCAGTGCCTGGCAGAACTACGAGCAGTACTTC
D: .; V: TRBV11-2; J: TRBJ2-3; size: few; CDR3: CASARLWDRRGSSTDTQYF; DNA: TGTGCCAGCGCTCGTTTGTGGGACCGGCGGGGCTCTAGCACAGATACGCAGTATTTT
D: TRBD2; V: TRBV9; J: TRBJ2-1; size: .; CDR3: CASSVYVAGAFGNEQFF; DNA: TGTGCCAGCAGCGTATACGTAGCGGGAGCCTTCGGCAATGAGCAGTTCTTC
D: .; V: TRBV5-6; J: TRBJ1-5; size: once; CDR3: CASTTWRVTGGYHYQPQHF; DNA: TGTGCCAGCACCACTTGGAGGGTCACTGGGGGGTACCATTATCAGCCCCAGCATTTT
D: .; V: TRBV6-1; J: TRBJ2-7; size: few; CDR3: CASSEVYSASGGWISYEQYF; DNA: TGTGCCAGCAGTGAAGTTTATTCGGCCAGTGGGGGATGGATCTCCTACGAGCAGTACTTC
D: TRBD1; V: TRBV7-9; J: TRBJ1-2; size: few; CDR3: CASSLLDRNNYGYTF; DNA: TGTGCCAGCAGTTTACTGGACAGGAACAACTATGGCTACACCTTC
D: .; V: TRBV29-1; J: TRBJ2-5; size: .; CDR3: CSVFEAGETQYF; DNA: TGCAGCGTATTCGAGGCGGGTGAGACCCAGTACTTC
D: .; V: TRBV27; J: TRBJ1-2; size: .; CDR3: CASSQDKFNCGYTF; DNA: TGTGCCAGCAGTCAGGACAAATTTAACTGTGGCTACACCTTC
D: .; V: TRBV5-5; J: TRBJ1-4; size: few; CDR3: CASSLDRSNEKLFF; DNA: TGTGCCAGCAGCTTGGACAGATCTAATGAAAAACTGTTTTTT
D: TRBD1; V: TRBV20-1; J: TRBJ1-2; size: .; CDR3: CSARISGTGGWGYTF; DNA: TGCAGTGCTAGAATTTCCGGGACAGGGGGGTGGGGCTACACCTTC
D: .; V: TRBV3-1; J: TRBJ2-5; size: few; CDR3: CASSLRVQDGGRETQYF; DNA: TGTGCCAGCAGCCTCCGGGTCCAAGACGGGGGCCGGGAGACCCAGTACTTC
D: TRBD2; V: TRBV4-2; J: TRBJ2-7; size: .; CDR3: CASSPRLAFDEQYF; DNA: TGTGCCAGCAGCCCCCGACTAGCTTTCGACGAGCAGTACTTC
D: TRBD2; V: TRBV20-1; J: TRBJ2-5; size: .; CDR3: CSAILTSGGGKGETQYF; DNA: TGCAGTGCTATCCTTACTAGCGGGGGAGGAAAGGGGGAGACCCAGTACTTC
D: TRBD1; V: TRBV20-1; J: TRBJ1-2; size: once; CDR3: CSARWTGGDGYTF; DNA: TGCAGTGCTAGATGGACAGGGGGCGATGGCTACACCTTC
D: .; V: TRBV6-4; J: TRBJ1-1; size: .; CDR3: CASSAGLGNTEAFF; DNA: TGTGCCAGCAGTGCGGGTCTGGGAAACACTGAAGCTTTCTTT
D: TRBD1; V: TRBV27; J: TRBJ2-5; size: .; CDR3: CASSPQGAEETQYF; DNA: TGTGCCAGCAGTCCGCAGGGGGCGGAAGAGACCCAGTACTTC
D: TRBD1; V: TRBV24-1; J: TRBJ2-1; size: few; CDR3: CATSAEGAWNEQFF; DNA: TGTGCCACCAGTGCCGAGGGGGCGTGGAATGAGCAGTTCTTC
D: .; V: TRBV12-3/TRBV12-4; J: TRBJ2-1; size: .; CDR3: CASSAQTGAPSYNEQFF; DNA: TGTGCCAGCAGTGCCCAGACAGGTGCCCCCTCCTACAATGAGCAGTTCTTC
D: TRBD2; V: TRBV29-1; J: TRBJ2-7; size: few; CDR3: CSGGGTSGYEQYF; DNA: TGCAGCGGGGGTGGGACTAGCGGCTACGAGCAGTACTTC
D: .; V: TRBV29-1; J: TRBJ2-5; size: .; CDR3: CSVPEETQYF; DNA: TGCAGCGTCCCGGAAGAGACCCAGTACTTC
D: TRBD1; V: TRBV6-5; J: TRBJ2-5; size: .; CDR3: CASSDPTGVKTQYF; DNA: TGTGCCAGCAGTGACCCGACAGGGGTAAAGACCCAGTACTTC
D: .; V: TRBV7-8; J: TRBJ2-7; size: .; CDR3: CASSLLAGSYNEQYF; DNA: TGTGCCAGCAGCTTACTCGCGGGGTCCTACAATGAGCAGTACTTC